The TCR beta chain described here comes from a study of OX40 agonist ivuxolimab in advanced cancers. Study-wide background: It was ivuxolimab, an agonistic anti-OX40 (CD134) antibody, that patients were treated with.

The CDR3 spans 14 residues. The germline CDR1 and CDR2 sequences are SGHAT and FQNNGV. Trimming removed 5 bases at V and 7 bases at J, with 14 bases between. Regarding the study as a whole: At 0.1 to 3.0 mg/kg, CD4+ and CD8+ blood T cells expanded clonally by week 6. Low normalized T-cell clonal expansion also characterized some of the nonresponders.

Concerning this clone itself: The target antigen is unknown.

TCRdb keeps only in-frame clones here, not all; method: immunoSEQ multiplex PCR. The sample has fewer than 65,000 clones, about 90% seen once. This sequence was found in an adult with an advanced solid tumor such as melanoma, head and neck, liver or kidney cancer. This material consisted of CD4+ or CD8+ T cells sorted from blood, taken in a trial of the OX40 agonist ivuxolimab. The J gene is TRBJ1-4, the V gene TRBV11-2; D is ambiguous. The CDR3 bases are TGTGCCAGCAGCCGAAACCCAGGCGGTGAAAAACTGTTTTTT. Protein sequence: CASSRNPGGEKLFF. Variable domain in full (rest from reference TRBV11-2 and TRBJ1-4): EAGVAQSPRYKIIEKRQSVAFWCNPISGHATLYWYQQILGQGPKLLIQFQNNGVVDDSQLPKDRFSAERLKGVDSTLKIQPAKLEDSAVYLCASSRNPGGEKLFFGSGTQLSVL.